Shown below are 5 T cell receptor beta chains from a single sample sequenced in a study of cytomegalovirus exposure and HLA in healthy donors. Amplification used 60 Vbeta primers and 13 Jbeta primers. TCRdb keeps only in-frame clones here, not all; method: immunoSEQ multiplex PCR. The sample consists of tens of thousands of clones, about 80% of them appearing once. The sequencing sample was made of PBMCs. Receptor source: a man between 50 and 59 years old in good health and CMV-seropositive.

The chain recombines TRBV29-1 with TRBJ1-2, with D unresolved. V was cut by 3 bases and J by 6 bases, with 8 bases left in between. Looked up from germline, CDR1 is SQVTM and CDR2 is ANQGSEA. The CDR3 covers 11 residues. CDR3: CSVEGNDGYTF. The CDR3 bases are TGCAGCGTTGAGGGCAATGATGGCTACACCTTC.

The chain joins TRBV18 to TRBJ1-1; TRBD1 might be the D (5 bases). V was pared by 6 bases and J by 1 base, with 15 bases between. The germline gives CDR1 KGHSH, CDR2 LQKENI. The CDR3 is 15 residues long. CDR3 sequence (DNA): TGTGCCAGCTCTATTGGGGGGGTAGCGAACACTGAAGCTTTCTTT. Translation gives CASSIGGVANTEAFF.

The chain combines TRBV5-1 with TRBJ1-2, with a possible D match to TRBD1 (6 bases). The germline V and J ends were trimmed by 5 bases and 0 bases, with 11 bases remaining between them. The CDR3 sequence is 14 residues long. Germline lookup yields CDR1 SGHRS and CDR2 YFSETQ. CDR3: CASSWTASNYGYTF. In nucleotides, the CDR3 is TGCGCCAGCAGTTGGACAGCCTCTAACTATGGCTACACCTTC.

This rearrangement joins TRBV5-5 to TRBJ2-6, with D perhaps TRBD2 (7 bases). Germline assignment: CDR1 SGHKS and CDR2 YYEKEE (reference sequence). Between the trimmed V and J ends, which lost 3 bases and 2 bases, there was a span of 12 bases. This CDR3 is built from 16 residues. CDR3: CASSSQGTTGANVLTF. CDR3 DNA: TGTGCCAGCAGCTCCCAGGGGACTACTGGGGCCAACGTCCTGACTTTC.

This chain connects TRBV10-3 to TRBJ2-5; 8 positions match TRBD1. The J call is doubtful: the DNA matches TRBJ2-7 better. The CDR3 runs to 16 residues. Germline-derived CDR1 and CDR2 are ENHRY and SYGVKD. CDR3 region: CAISESTRGPTYEQYF. The CDR3, as DNA: TGTGCCATCAGTGAGTCGACCAGGGGGCCTACCTACGAGCAGTACTTC.